Listed here are 32 T cell receptor beta chains from one sample, sequenced in a study of response to subunit inactivated influenza vaccine. MiXCR, run by TCRdb on the RT-PCR reads, gives a single entry per CDR3 protein. Of 800,000 or so distinct CDR3 sequences detected, about 20% appear once; the ten largest clones hold roughly 10%. Sequences were derived from PBMCs from blood, sampled 4 to 6 days after vaccination. The receptors come from a man aged 50 or older who received an inactivated influenza vaccine.

In this sample, this clonotype turned up a few times. The J gene is TRBJ2-3, the V gene TRBV5-1; 9 positions agree with TRBD2. The germline V gene encodes CDR1 SGHRS and CDR2 YFSETQ. V lost 5 bases and J lost 0; bases outside the gene matches: 7. The CDR3 loop spans 16 amino acids. CDR3 sequence (DNA): TGCGCCAGCAGAACGACTAGCGGATTTAGCACAGATACGCAGTATTTT. Encoded protein: CASRTTSGFSTDTQYF. Together with reference TRBV5-1 and TRBJ2-3, the CDR3 gives the full variable domain: KAGVTQTPRYLIKTRGQQVTLSCSPISGHRSVSWYQQTPGQGLQFLFEYFSETQRNKGNFPGRFSGRQFSNSRSEMNVSTLELGDSALYLCASRTTSGFSTDTQYFGPGTRLTVL.

The chain recombines TRBV5-1 with TRBJ2-6; D is unresolved. V shed 1 base and J shed 0 bases, with 11 bases lying between them. The CDR3 consists of 17 residues. The germline V gene encodes CDR1 SGHRS and CDR2 YFSETQ. The CDR3 sequence: CASSLTWGSSGANVLTF. Written as DNA, the CDR3 is TGCGCCAGCAGCTTGACGTGGGGATCCTCTGGGGCCAACGTCCTGACTTTC.

The chain is built from TRBV20-1 and TRBJ2-3; a weak D match, TRBD2 (7 bases). The germline CDR1 and CDR2 sequences are DFQATT and SNEGSKA (reference sequence). This CDR3 contains 15 residues. V lost 4 bases and J 4 bases, leaving 18 bases between the germline ends. CDR3 sequence: CSANRRGGWADTQYF. The CDR3 DNA reads as TGCAGTGCTAACAGAAGGGGGGGCTGGGCAGATACGCAGTATTTT.

The CDR3 protein is CSVESGGNTIYF. CDR3 nucleotides: TGCAGCGTTGAATCAGGAGGAAACACCATATATTTT. This rearrangement joins TRBV29-1 to TRBJ1-3; D call uncertain. Looked up from germline, CDR1 is SQVTM and CDR2 is ANQGSEA. The CDR3 spans 12 residues. Trimming took off 2 bases at V and 4 bases at J, with 6 bases between the two ends. The complete variable domain, with remaining parts taken from reference TRBV29-1 and TRBJ1-3, reads SAVISQKPSRDICQRGTSLTIQCQVDSQVTMMFWYRQQPGQSLTLIATANQGSEATYESGFVIDKFPISRPNLTFSTLTVSNMSPEDSSIYLCSVESGGNTIYFGEGSWLTVV.

The J gene is TRBJ2-3, the V gene TRBV12-3 or TRBV12-4; D not resolved. V dropped 10 bases and J dropped 0 bases, with 11 bases sitting between them. The length of the CDR3 is 13 residues. DNA for the CDR3: TGTGCCAACAAAAAAGATAGCACAGATACGCAGTATTTT. This gives the protein CANKKDSTDTQYF.

This clonotype was seen many times. The chain couples TRBV29-1 to TRBJ1-1; unclear D gene. CDR3 length: 13 amino acids. CDR1 is SQVTM, CDR2 ANQGSEA, per germline. V was shortened by 5 bases and J by 0 bases, with 10 bases between the two germline ends. The chain's CDR3 is CSVTRAMNTEAFF. DNA for the CDR3: TGCAGCGTTACCCGGGCTATGAACACTGAAGCTTTCTTT.

This clonotype has only a few counts. CDR3 loop: CSAGRTKNQPQHF. As DNA, the CDR3 is TGCAGTGCAGGCAGGACCAAGAATCAGCCCCAGCATTTT. The chain recombines TRBV20-1 with TRBJ1-5; D gene uncertain. The ends were cut back, 6 bases at V and 4 bases at J, with 13 bases in the middle. Germline CDR1 reads DFQATT; CDR2 reads SNEGSKA (reference sequence). The CDR3 is 13 residues long.

This clonotype occurred a few times. The chain joins TRBV3-1 to TRBJ2-1, with D possibly matching TRBD1 (8 bases). Germline V gene sequence: CDR1 LGHDT, CDR2 YNNKEL (reference sequence). V was cut by 3 bases and J by 4 bases, with 25 bases left in between. This CDR3 contains 19 residues. In DNA, the CDR3 is TGTGCCAGCAGCCACCCCGCCGGGACTACAGGGGGGGCTTACAATGAGCAGTTCTTC. Translating gives CASSHPAGTTGGAYNEQFF.

This sequence joins TRBV6-1 and TRBJ2-2; D is ambiguous. CDR3 size: 17 residues. V lost 8 bases to trimming and J lost 5 bases, with 24 bases between them. Germline CDR1 and CDR2: MNHNS and SASEGT. DNA of the CDR3: TGTGCCAGCTGGGGTATTGGACCGAACTCGAGGACCGGGGAGCTGTTTTTT. The encoded protein is CASWGIGPNSRTGELFF.

The CDR3 DNA follows: TGTGCCAGCAGCCCTTACTTGACTAGCGGGAGCACAGATACGCAGTATTTT. It is translated as CASSPYLTSGSTDTQYF. The chain links TRBV11-2 to TRBJ2-3, with 10 bases fitting TRBD2. Germline V gives CDR1 SGHAT, CDR2 FQNNGV. This CDR3 is 17 amino acids long. The V segment lost 5 bases and the J segment 0 bases; nucleotides outside the gene matches: 8.

This clonotype was seen more than once but under ten times. The chain links TRBV11-2 to TRBJ2-1; 11 bases agree with TRBD2. The CDR3 sequence is 16 residues long. V was clipped by 6 bases and J by 4 bases; unmatched bases: 8. The germline CDR1 and CDR2 sequences are SGHAT and FQNNGV. The CDR3 DNA sequence: TGTGCCAGCAGAAAACTAGCGGGGGCCTATTACAATGAGCAGTTCTTC. It translates to CASRKLAGAYYNEQFF.

The sample holds a few counts of this clonotype. The chain employs TRBV28 and TRBJ2-1; TRBD1 agrees at 7 bases. The V gene's germline CDR1 is MDHEN and CDR2 SYDVKM. The CDR3 totals 17 residues. Trimming at V came to 2 bases and at J to 2 bases, leaving 9 bases not matched to a gene. The CDR3 loop is CASSLEGGPGPYNEQFF. CDR3 bases: TGTGCCAGCAGTTTAGAAGGGGGCCCCGGGCCCTACAATGAGCAGTTCTTC.

The chain uses TRBV24-1 and TRBJ2-1, with 10 bases matching TRBD1. CDR3 size: 15 residues. Germline CDR1 is KGHDR and CDR2 is SFDVKD. The J segment lost 9 bases and the V segment lost 4 bases, leaving 8 bases of the junction unmatched. The CDR3 DNA reads as TGTGCCACCAGTGAACCCGGGACAGGGGACGGTGAGCAGTTCTTC. It specifies CATSEPGTGDGEQFF.

This chain uses TRBV21-1 with TRBJ2-7; TRBD1, the table's D call, was not compared with the DNA. TRBV21-1 is noted as a pseudogene. CDR3 length: 16 amino acids. CDR3 protein: CASSKVTTGVFQEQYF. Written as DNA, the CDR3 is TGTGCCAGCAGCAAAGTGACGACAGGGGTTTTTCAAGAGCAGTACTTC.

This clonotype was counted only a few times. The gene calls are TRBV7-9 and TRBJ2-3; D possibly corresponds to TRBD1 (6 bases). Deletions cut 4 bases from V and 7 bases from J, with 15 bases between. CDR3 size: 14 residues. Germline V gene sequence: CDR1 SEHNR, CDR2 FQNEAQ (reference sequence). The CDR3 DNA sequence: TGTGCCAGCAGCTCTTTCACAGGGTTATATACGCAGTATTTT. This encodes CASSSFTGLYTQYF.

In its sample, this clonotype was seen a few times. V usage is TRBV6-2 or TRBV6-3 and J usage is TRBJ2-7, with TRBD1 identical over 9 bases. CDR3 length equals 18 residues. In germline, CDR1 is MNHEY, CDR2 SVGEGT. Trimming at V came to 2 bases and at J to 1 base, leaving 12 bases not matched to a gene. The CDR3 here is CASSYGPGQGGLSYEQYF. The CDR3 nucleotides read TGTGCCAGCAGTTACGGACCGGGACAGGGAGGATTATCCTACGAGCAGTACTTC.

This clonotype has just a few counts. This chain links TRBV29-1 with TRBJ1-5; D gene uncertain. The CDR3 runs 12 residues. CDR1 SQVTM and CDR2 ANQGSEA come from the germline V gene. V dropped 5 bases and J dropped 2 bases, with 7 bases sitting between them. CDR3 amino acids: CSVLEGNQPQHF. DNA for the CDR3: TGCAGCGTTTTAGAAGGCAATCAGCCCCAGCATTTT.

V and J are TRBV6-5 and TRBJ2-3, with D uncertain. The CDR3 totals 19 residues. V lost 2 bases to trimming and J lost 0 bases, with 21 bases between them. The germline V gene encodes CDR1 MNHEY and CDR2 SVGAGI. CDR3 DNA: TGTGCCAGCAGTTACCTTAACCTCCGTGTTCCCCTTAGCACAGATACGCAGTATTTT. Translating gives CASSYLNLRVPLSTDTQYF.

This chain uses TRBV6-2 or TRBV6-3 with TRBJ2-5, with D possibly being TRBD1 (7 bases). The CDR3 is 17 residues long. Germline lookup yields CDR1 MNHEY and CDR2 SVGEGT. The germline V and J ends were trimmed by 0 bases and 4 bases, with 18 bases remaining between them. The CDR3: CASSYSMGQGGRETQYF. The CDR3 DNA follows: TGTGCCAGCAGTTACTCGATGGGGCAGGGGGGAAGAGAGACCCAGTACTTC.

The chain joins TRBV11-2 to TRBJ2-7; D remains ambiguous. V lost 3 bases and J lost 3, with 9 bases in between. Germline V gene data show CDR1 as SGHAT and CDR2 as FQNNGV. CDR3 size: 13 residues. The CDR3 DNA sequence: TGTGCCAGCAGCTTCGGGTCGGACTACGAGCAGTACTTC. Its translation: CASSFGSDYEQYF.

The CDR3 nucleotides are TGTGCCAGCAGCGCGACAGGGTCCCAAGAGACCCAGTACTTC. It encodes CASSATGSQETQYF. This chain links TRBV5-6 with TRBJ2-5, with 7 bases aligning to TRBD1. V was pared by 4 bases and J by 1 base, with 4 bases of the junction left unmatched. The CDR3 is made up of 14 amino acids. Germline CDR1 and CDR2: SGHDT and YYEEEE.

This clonotype was seen a few times. The chain employs TRBV7-8 and TRBJ2-3, with D possibly TRBD2 on 6 matching bases. This CDR3 contains 17 residues. Germline V gene sequence: CDR1 SGHVS, CDR2 FQNEAQ. V shed 5 bases and J shed 3 bases, with 21 bases lying between them. CDR3 loop: CASSPVGTGDRTDTQYF. CDR3 DNA: TGTGCCAGCAGCCCAGTGGGGACGGGGGACCGAACAGATACGCAGTATTTT.

This rearrangement joins TRBV6-2 or TRBV6-3 to TRBJ2-7, with TRBD2 as a possible D gene (5 bases). Per germline, CDR1 MNHEY and CDR2 SVGEGT. V gave up 2 bases and J gave up 4 bases, with 6 bases separating them. This CDR3 has 12 residues. CDR3 sequence (DNA): TGTGCCAGCAGTTACGGACTTTACGAGCAGTACTTC. Amino acids: CASSYGLYEQYF.

The rearrangement uses TRBV12-3 or TRBV12-4 and TRBJ2-5; no clear D gene. V was cut by 5 bases and J by 7 bases, with 14 bases left in between. This CDR3 has 13 residues. The CDR3 sequence: CASSPSVVLTQYF. CDR3 coding DNA: TGTGCCAGCAGTCCCTCTGTAGTTCTGACCCAGTACTTC.

This clonotype was detected a few times. V and J are TRBV10-3 and TRBJ2-1; the match to TRBD2 covers 8 bases. V shed 2 bases and J 7 bases; nucleotides not matched to a gene: 7. Germline CDR1 ENHRY, CDR2 SYGVKD. This CDR3 spans 15 amino acids. As DNA, the CDR3 is TGTGCCATCAGTGAGGGCAGCGGGAGTCGGAATGAGCAGTTCTTC. It translates to CAISEGSGSRNEQFF.

A few counts support this clonotype. The J gene is TRBJ1-1, the V gene TRBV7-6; D unclear. Germline CDR1 SGHVS, CDR2 FNYEAQ. Trimming pared 5 bases from V and 6 bases from J, leaving 10 bases between. The CDR3 loop spans 12 amino acids. The CDR3 region is CASSPSLAEAFF. The CDR3 coding sequence is TGTGCCAGCAGCCCCTCCCTCGCTGAAGCTTTCTTT.

In this sample, this clonotype turned up a few times. The chain uses TRBV6-2 or TRBV6-3 and TRBJ2-3; 8 positions match TRBD2. V lost 4 bases, J lost 2 bases, and 8 bases stayed unmatched. Germline CDR1 and CDR2: MNHEY and SVGEGT. The CDR3 runs 16 residues. The CDR3 reads CASSSSAGAATDTQYF. In DNA, the CDR3 is TGTGCCAGCAGTTCTTCAGCGGGGGCCGCCACAGATACGCAGTATTTT.

This chain links TRBV5-5 with TRBJ1-2, with TRBD1 as a possible D gene (5 bases). V shed 2 bases and J shed 4 bases, with 21 bases lying between them. Germline V CDR1 and CDR2: SGHKS, YYEKEE (reference sequence). The CDR3 has 17 amino acids. In DNA form, the CDR3 reads TGTGCCAGCAGCTTCGGCGAGGGAGGCCTGAGGGGCTATGGCTACACCTTC. Its translation is CASSFGEGGLRGYGYTF.

This clonotype was recorded a few times. This rearrangement joins TRBV7-8 to TRBJ2-4, with 9 bases aligning to TRBD1. Germline CDR1 is SGHVS and CDR2 is FQNEAQ. The CDR3 runs to 16 residues. V shed 2 bases and J 3 bases; nucleotides not matched to a gene: 5. The CDR3 region has the DNA TGTGCCAGCAGCTTATTACAGGGGGCGGTCAAAAACATTCAGTACTTC. Encoded protein: CASSLLQGAVKNIQYF.

The V and J genes are TRBV20-1 and TRBJ2-2, with D perhaps matching TRBD2 (6 bases). There are 15 residues in the CDR3. The germline gives CDR1 DFQATT, CDR2 SNEGSKA (reference sequence). Trimming took off 0 bases at V and 3 bases at J, with 11 bases between the two ends. The CDR3 nucleotides read TGCAGTGCTAGAGAAGCACTAGCAGACACCGGGGAGCTGTTTTTT. Translation gives CSAREALADTGELFF.

The chain combines TRBV7-9 with TRBJ2-7, with a weak D call TRBD1 (6 bases). The germline V gene has CDR1 SEHNR and CDR2 FQNEAQ (reference sequence). The V and J ends lost 5 bases and 10 bases respectively, with 18 bases between them. The CDR3 covers 13 residues. In nucleotides, the CDR3 is TGTGCCAGCAGCCAGGGGACCGGTCCCTCTCAGTACTTC. It is translated as CASSQGTGPSQYF. The variable domain in full, completed from reference TRBV7-9 and TRBJ2-7, reads DTGVSQNPRHKITKRGQNVTFRCDPISEHNRLYWYRQTLGQGPEFLTYFQNEAQLEKSRLLSDRFSAERPKGSFSTLEIQRTEQGDSAMYLCASSQGTGPSQYFGPGTRLTVT.

CDR3 region: CSVEDDGTRAFF. CDR3 DNA sequence: TGCAGCGTTGAAGATGACGGGACAAGAGCTTTCTTT. This chain links TRBV29-1 with TRBJ1-1; tentatively, D is TRBD1 (6 bases). Germline CDR1 reads SQVTM; CDR2 reads ANQGSEA. The length of the CDR3 is 12 residues. V dropped 0 bases and J dropped 10 bases, with 12 bases sitting between them.